A selection of T cell receptor beta chains follows, all from one sample in a study of blood T cell repertoires in COVID-19. Data came from immunoSEQ multiplex PCR; TCRdb stores just in-frame clones and leaves some out. The sample yields around 200,000 clones, around 87% seen once. The sample was peripheral blood. The receptors were sampled from a man aged 60-69 years who had recovered from COVID-19. CDR3s include the opening cysteine and the closing phenylalanine or tryptophan. Each record gives: D gene, J gene, clone size, V gene, CDR3 protein, CDR3 DNA. D genes are given only for firm matches. Size tells how often a clone was seen (once, few, many) or the class of an expanded clone, and some rows leave it out.

- | TRBJ1-3 | - | TRBV19 | CASSSARGFSGNTIYF | TGTGCCAGTAGTTCAGCAAGGGGCTTCTCTGGAAACACCATATATTTT
- | TRBJ1-1 | - | TRBV11-2 | CASSSEGQGLVEAFF | TGTGCCAGCAGCTCAGAGGGACAAGGGCTAGTGGAAGCTTTCTTT
TRBD2 | TRBJ2-3 | - | TRBV19 | CASSGLAGDTQYF | TGTGCCAGTTCTGGACTAGCGGGAGATACGCAGTATTTT
TRBD1 | TRBJ1-1 | - | TRBV5-1 | CASSSWGQGDTEAFF | TGCGCCAGCAGCTCGTGGGGGCAGGGGGACACTGAAGCTTTCTTT
TRBD2 | TRBJ2-5 | - | TRBV10-1 | CASSESGSGETQYF | TGCGCCAGCAGTGAGTCCGGTAGCGGGGAGACCCAGTACTTC
TRBD1 | TRBJ2-1 | - | TRBV15 | CATSRAGAGGYNEQFF | TGTGCCACCAGCAGAGCAGGGGCAGGGGGATACAATGAGCAGTTCTTC
- | TRBJ2-7 | - | TRBV7-2 | CASSLPAGVGEQYF | TGTGCCAGCAGCTTACCTGCAGGGGTGGGGGAGCAGTACTTC
- | TRBJ1-1 | - | TRBV20-1 | CSASYLNTEAFF | TGCAGTGCTAGTTATCTGAACACTGAAGCTTTCTTT
- | TRBJ1-1 | - | TRBV19 | CASSRQNTEAFF | TGTGCCAGTAGTAGACAGAACACTGAAGCTTTCTTT
- | TRBJ1-3 | - | TRBV4-3 | CASSQDSAGPSGNTIYF | TGCGCCAGCAGCCAAGATTCGGCAGGGCCCTCTGGAAACACCATATATTTT
- | TRBJ1-2 | - | TRBV6-4 | CASRRGLGDVGGYTF | TGTGCCAGCAGGCGGGGATTGGGGGACGTAGGAGGCTACACCTTC
- | TRBJ1-2 | - | TRBV5-1 | CASSLNQGWTDGYTF | TGCGCCAGCAGCTTGAATCAGGGTTGGACGGATGGCTACACCTTC
- | TRBJ2-1 | - | TRBV7-2 | CASSLGSGSGYNEQFF | TGTGCCAGCAGCTTAGGATCGGGATCGGGATACAATGAGCAGTTCTTC
TRBD2 | TRBJ2-1 | - | TRBV9 | CASSPLGGGSSYNEQFF | TGTGCCAGCAGCCCTTTGGGCGGGGGAAGCTCCTACAATGAGCAGTTCTTC
TRBD2 | TRBJ2-5 | once | TRBV5-4 | CASSLDGGWETQYF | TGTGCCAGCAGCTTGGACGGGGGGTGGGAGACCCAGTACTTC
TRBD1 | TRBJ1-4 | - | TRBV7-9 | CASSPGQGREKLFF | TGTGCCAGCAGCCCCGGACAGGGGAGGGAAAAACTGTTTTTT
- | TRBJ1-6 | - | TRBV27 | CASKSQGTGSPLHF | TGTGCCAGCAAATCACAGGGTACGGGTTCACCCCTCCACTTT
TRBD1 | TRBJ2-5 | - | TRBV5-1 | CASSLTGAVQETQYF | TGCGCCAGCAGCTTGACAGGGGCGGTCCAAGAGACCCAGTACTTC
TRBD1 | TRBJ1-3 | few | TRBV9 | CASSGGTGEGGSSGNTIYF | TGTGCCAGCAGCGGTGGGACAGGGGAGGGCGGAAGCTCTGGAAACACCATATATTTT
TRBD1 | TRBJ1-5 | - | TRBV2 | CASSGGQGRDSNQPQHF | TGTGCCAGCAGCGGGGGACAGGGAAGGGACAGCAATCAGCCCCAGCATTTT
TRBD2 | TRBJ2-7 | few | TRBV6-4 | CASSELAGSSYEQYF | TGTGCCAGCAGTGAGTTAGCGGGTTCCTCCTACGAGCAGTACTTC
TRBD2 | TRBJ2-7 | - | TRBV9 | CASSVGGRSSYEQYF | TGTGCCAGCAGCGTAGGCGGGAGGTCTTCCTACGAGCAGTACTTC